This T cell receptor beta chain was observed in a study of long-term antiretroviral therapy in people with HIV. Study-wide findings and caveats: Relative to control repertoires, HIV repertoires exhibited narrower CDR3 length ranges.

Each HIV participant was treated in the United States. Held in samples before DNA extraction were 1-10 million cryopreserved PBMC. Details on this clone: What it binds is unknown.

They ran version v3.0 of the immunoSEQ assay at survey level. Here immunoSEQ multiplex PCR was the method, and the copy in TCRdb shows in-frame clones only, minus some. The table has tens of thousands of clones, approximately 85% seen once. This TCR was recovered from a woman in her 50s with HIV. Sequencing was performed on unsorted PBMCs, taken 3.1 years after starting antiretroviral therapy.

The CDR3 nucleotides read TGCAGCGTTGAAGATCTTCGGTCAGGGAACGGCTACACCTTC. It encodes CSVEDLRSGNGYTF. The J gene is TRBJ1-2, the V gene TRBV29-1, with TRBD1 as a possible D gene (5 bases). The ends were cut back, 0 bases at V and 8 bases at J, with 16 bases in the middle. The CDR3 covers 14 residues. The germline gives CDR1 SQVTM, CDR2 ANQGSEA.